The 26 T cell receptor beta chains reported below all come from one sample, sequenced in a study of shared clonotypes between healthy human individuals. Assay used: immunoSEQ multiplex PCR; TCRdb lists only in-frame clones, some missing. The data show around 1.1 million clones, approximately 80% seen once. The sequencing input was memory CD4+ T cells from PBMCs. Subset of the sample: CD45RA-negative fraction. All receptors come from a man aged 18 to 30 in good health. Some clones in this sample may be carry-over from other donors' samples.

This clone was counted only a few times. The CDR3 bases are TGCAGCGGATCGACAGGGGCTGAAAAACTGTTTTTT. It is translated as CSGSTGAEKLFF. The V call is TRBV29-1, the J call TRBJ1-4; 8 positions match TRBD1. Trimming at V came to 7 bases and at J to 7 bases, leaving 5 bases not matched to a gene. Germline V gene lookup returns CDR1 SQVTM and CDR2 ANQGSEA. CDR3 length equals 12 residues.

The V call is TRBV7-9, the J call TRBJ2-7; D remains ambiguous. The CDR3 has 14 residues. Trimming cost V 5 bases and J 7 bases, with 18 bases left between them. CDR1 and CDR2 (germline): SEHNR, FQNEAQ (reference sequence). CDR3 in DNA: TGTGCCAGCAGCCCTACTGTCACGGGCACGGAGCAGTACTTC. It codes for CASSPTVTGTEQYF.

The rearrangement links TRBV15 to TRBJ2-1; either TRBD1 or TRBD2 may fit D (5 bases each). The CDR3 totals 16 residues. Trimming left V 5 bases short and J 7 bases short, with 21 bases between. Germline V gene sequence: CDR1 LNHNV, CDR2 YYDKDF (reference sequence). The CDR3 coding sequence is TGTGCCACCAGCCCCCCAAGTGGGGGAGATAGAAATGAGCAGTTCTTC. Its protein product is CATSPPSGGDRNEQFF.

This clone has only one observation. This chain links TRBV5-4 with TRBJ1-1; perhaps TRBD1 as D (5 bases). Looked up from germline, CDR1 is SGHNT and CDR2 is YYREEE (reference sequence). With 2 bases removed from V and 0 bases from J, the gap between germline ends came to 14 bases. The CDR3 runs to 16 residues. The CDR3 region is CASSLRFGTVNTEAFF. The CDR3 nucleotides read TGTGCCAGCAGCTTAAGGTTCGGGACGGTGAACACTGAAGCTTTCTTT.

This chain links TRBV7-3 with TRBJ1-1; tentative D call: TRBD1 (6 bases). V dropped 3 bases and J dropped 7 bases, with 12 bases sitting between them. CDR1 is SGHTA and CDR2 is FQGTGA in the germline V gene. The CDR3 contains 13 residues. The CDR3 coding sequence is TGTGCCAGCAGCTTGGACAGCGATCATGAAGCTTTCTTT. As protein: CASSLDSDHEAFF. The variable domain in full, completed from reference TRBV7-3 and TRBJ1-1, reads GAGVSQTPSNKVTEKGKYVELRCDPISGHTALYWYRQSLGQGPEFLIYFQGTGAADDSGLPNDRFFAVRPEGSVSTLKIQRTERGDSAVYLCASSLDSDHEAFFGQGTRLTVV.

V usage is TRBV18 and J usage is TRBJ2-1; 12 nucleotides line up with TRBD1. The V segment lost 1 base and the J segment 10 bases; nucleotides outside the gene matches: 5. The CDR3 spans 15 residues. CDR1 is KGHSH and CDR2 is LQKENI in the germline V gene. The CDR3 DNA sequence: TGTGCCAGCTCACCACAAGGGGGGACAGGGGGCGAGCAGTTCTTC. It codes for CASSPQGGTGGEQFF.

V gene TRBV4-1 combines with J gene TRBJ1-5, with 7 positions matching TRBD1. This CDR3 region has 16 residues. V gave up 2 bases and J gave up 5 bases; unmatched junction bases: 9. Germline loops: CDR1 MGHRA, CDR2 YSYEKL. The CDR3 bases are TGCGCCAGCAGCCAACCTAGACAGGGTGTCCATCAGCCCCAGCATTTT. As protein: CASSQPRQGVHQPQHF.

The chain uses TRBV6-1 and TRBJ2-1; D ambiguous. The ends were cut back, 8 bases at V and 9 bases at J, with 5 bases in the middle. The CDR3 is made up of 9 amino acids. Germline CDR1 reads MNHNS; CDR2 reads SASEGT. CDR3 nucleotides: TGTGCCAGCGGGCGTGAGCAGTTCTTC. Translating gives CASGREQFF.

The chain couples TRBV18 to TRBJ2-2, with 9 bases fitting TRBD1. V lost 3 bases to trimming and J lost 4 bases; unmatched junction nucleotides: 3. Germline V gene lookup returns CDR1 KGHSH and CDR2 LQKENI. The CDR3 has 15 amino acids. The CDR3 loop reads CASSPGTGRTGELFF. The CDR3 DNA reads TGTGCCAGCTCACCCGGGACAGGGCGCACCGGGGAGCTGTTTTTT.

The chain carries TRBV4-2 and TRBJ2-1, with TRBD2 matching 12 bases. Germline V gene sequence: CDR1 LGHNA, CDR2 YNFKEQ. V lost 0 bases to trimming and J lost 7 bases; unmatched junction nucleotides: 7. The CDR3 runs 17 residues. The CDR3 DNA is TGTGCCAGCAGCCAAGACCTAGCGGGAGGGCCCAGAAATGAGCAGTTCTTC. Encoded protein: CASSQDLAGGPRNEQFF.

The CDR3 region has the DNA TGTGCCAGCACGACAGGAAGCCGGTGTTTCTTT. This encodes CASTTGSRCFF. The V call is TRBV2, the J call TRBJ1-1, with D possibly being TRBD1 (6 bases). The CDR3 has 11 amino acids. V was clipped by 7 bases and J by 13 bases, with 16 bases between them. Per the germline V gene, CDR1 is SNHLY and CDR2 is FYNNEI.

A note on this clone: A read error is likely here: a far larger clone is one base away. The rearrangement joins TRBV30 to TRBJ2-3; 8 positions agree with TRBD2. CDR1 is GTSNPN and CDR2 is SVGIG in the germline V gene (reference sequence). Losses at the gene ends were 2 bases for V and 2 bases for J; bases not matched to a gene: 12. The CDR3 is made up of 17 amino acids. The CDR3 region is CAWSSAGGEIITDTQYF. In nucleotides, the CDR3 is TGTGCCTGGAGTAGCGCGGGAGGAGAGATAATCACAGATACGCAGTATTTT.

The V gene is TRBV6-1, the J gene TRBJ2-1; D is perhaps TRBD2 (5 bases). This CDR3 has 16 residues. Trimming left V 2 bases short and J 7 bases short, with 18 bases between. Germline assignment: CDR1 MNHNS and CDR2 SASEGT. The CDR3 sequence is CASSEYMTILSNEQFF. CDR3 DNA sequence: TGTGCCAGCAGTGAATATATGACTATCTTGTCGAATGAGCAGTTCTTC.

V gene TRBV2 combines with J gene TRBJ1-1; the D gene is possibly TRBD1 (5 bases). The V and J ends lost 6 bases and 5 bases respectively, with 16 bases between them. The CDR3 length is 14 residues. Germline CDR1 and CDR2: SNHLY and FYNNEI. The CDR3 bases are TGTGCCAGCAGAATCGCGGAGGGGTATACTGAAGCTTTCTTT. This encodes CASRIAEGYTEAFF. Looking up the rest from reference TRBV2 and TRBJ1-1 gives the full variable domain: EPEVTQTPSHQVTQMGQEVILRCVPISNHLYFYWYRQILGQKVEFLVSFYNNEISEKSEIFDDQFSVERPDGSNFTLKIRSTKLEDSAMYFCASRIAEGYTEAFFGQGTRLTVV.

This sequence joins TRBV2 and TRBJ1-2, with D hard to call. The CDR3 extends over 13 amino acids. Germline CDR1 is SNHLY and CDR2 is FYNNEI. V was clipped by 2 bases and J by 4 bases, with 8 bases between them. The CDR3 here is CASSENMAYGYTF. The CDR3 nucleotides read TGTGCCAGCAGTGAAAACATGGCCTATGGCTACACCTTC.

The gene calls are TRBV9 and TRBJ2-1; D ambiguous. The length of the CDR3 is 16 residues. The germline CDR1 and CDR2 sequences are SGDLS and YYNGEE. The V gene lost 0 bases and the J gene lost 1 base, with 11 bases spanning the gap. CDR3 amino acids: CASSVGSSRSYNEQFF. CDR3 sequence (DNA): TGTGCCAGCAGCGTAGGATCGTCGAGATCCTACAATGAGCAGTTCTTC.

This chain uses TRBV11-3 with TRBJ2-2, with a weak D call TRBD1 (6 bases). CDR1 and CDR2 from the germline V gene are SGHNT and YENEEA. Between the trimmed V and J ends, which lost 6 bases and 0 bases, there was a span of 11 bases. This CDR3 contains 15 residues. DNA for the CDR3: TGTGCCAGCAGAAAAGGGGGTTCGAACACCGGGGAGCTGTTTTTT. Translating gives CASRKGGSNTGELFF.

V gene TRBV5-1 combines with J gene TRBJ2-7; no reliable D call. V gave up 4 bases and J gave up 2 bases, with 16 bases separating them. The CDR3 contains 15 residues. Per germline, CDR1 SGHRS and CDR2 YFSETQ. This CDR3 is CASSGGFDTPYEQYF. The CDR3, as DNA: TGCGCCAGCAGCGGTGGATTCGACACTCCCTACGAGCAGTACTTC.

The rearrangement uses TRBV4-1 and TRBJ1-6; D gene unclear. V lost 3 bases to trimming and J lost 7 bases, with 13 bases between them. The germline V gene encodes CDR1 MGHRA and CDR2 YSYEKL. The CDR3 is 15 residues long. CDR3 sequence: CASSQSAVGNSPLHF. The CDR3 coding sequence is TGCGCCAGCAGCCAGTCAGCTGTTGGGAATTCACCCCTCCACTTT.

The J gene is TRBJ1-6, the V gene TRBV28; D call uncertain. This CDR3 spans 13 amino acids. Trimming stripped 6 bases from V and 5 bases from J, with 8 bases between. Germline V gene data show CDR1 as MDHEN and CDR2 as SYDVKM. CDR3: CASRAGDNSPLHF. Written as DNA, the CDR3 is TGTGCCAGCAGGGCAGGAGATAATTCACCCCTCCACTTT. The full variable domain, completed using reference TRBV28 and TRBJ1-6, is DVKVTQSSRYLVKRTGEKVFLECVQDMDHENMFWYRQDPGLGLRLIYFSYDVKMKEKGDIPEGYSVSREKKERFSLILESASTNQTSMYLCASRAGDNSPLHFGNGTRLTVT.

The chain is built from TRBV4-1 and TRBJ1-4, with TRBD1 as a possible D gene (5 bases). Trimming stripped 2 bases from V and 1 base from J, with 8 bases between. CDR3 size: 15 residues. Germline CDR1 MGHRA, CDR2 YSYEKL. The CDR3, as DNA: TGCGCCAGCAGCCAACAGGGCAGAACTAATGAAAAACTGTTTTTT. The encoded protein is CASSQQGRTNEKLFF.

The CDR3 DNA sequence: TGTGCCAGCAGTTTGAGTATGGGGGTGTATAGCAATCAGCCCCAGCATTTT. Translation: CASSLSMGVYSNQPQHF. The V gene is TRBV28, the J gene TRBJ1-5; TRBD1 is a possible D gene (5 bases). V was trimmed by 3 bases and J by 0 bases, leaving 15 bases between them. The CDR3 consists of 17 residues. The germline V gene has CDR1 MDHEN and CDR2 SYDVKM.

This chain uses TRBV5-1 with TRBJ1-2; TRBD1 aligns across 8 bases. The V segment lost 1 base and the J segment 0 bases; nucleotides outside the gene matches: 14. CDR3 length: 19 amino acids. The germline gives CDR1 SGHRS, CDR2 YFSETQ. The CDR3: CASSLRVTRQGRANYGYTF. For the CDR3, the DNA is TGCGCCAGCAGCTTGAGGGTCACGCGACAGGGGCGAGCTAACTATGGCTACACCTTC.

This clone was seen a handful of times. The chain is built from TRBV5-4 and TRBJ2-6; D ambiguous. This CDR3 has 15 amino acids. V lost 4 bases and J 2 bases, leaving 10 bases between the germline ends. Germline CDR1 reads SGHNT; CDR2 reads YYREEE (reference sequence). CDR3 loop: CASSIPTTGANVLTF. The CDR3 DNA is TGTGCCAGCAGCATCCCAACAACTGGGGCCAACGTCCTGACTTTC.

This clone occurred many times. CDR3 loop: CASSLGTWTPYYGYTF. CDR3 sequence (DNA): TGTGCCAGCAGTTTAGGGACGTGGACCCCCTACTATGGCTACACCTTC. This chain connects TRBV28 to TRBJ1-2; D possibly corresponds to TRBD1 (5 bases). The CDR3 sequence is 16 residues long. Trimming stripped 2 bases from V and 3 bases from J, with 16 bases between. In germline, CDR1 is MDHEN, CDR2 SYDVKM.

A single count supports this clone. A far more abundant clone sits one base away, making this likely a read error. The chain employs TRBV11-2 and TRBJ1-1; 7 nucleotides align to TRBD1. The CDR3 consists of 13 residues. CDR1 is SGHAT, CDR2 FQNNGV, per germline. The V segment lost 5 bases and the J segment 4 bases; nucleotides outside the gene matches: 4. The CDR3, as DNA: TGTGCCAGCAGCCTCAGACAGGGCACTGAAGCTTTCTTT. Translated, it gives CASSLRQGTEAFF.